This T cell receptor beta chain was sequenced in a study of CD8 T cells in Susac syndrome. The overall study: Within the group of sequenced Susac syndrome patients, roughly 6 had active disease and eight were in remission. Study-wide results and limits: CD4+ repertoires of Susac syndrome patients lacked detectable clonal expansion.

Worth noting for this clonotype: Its matching antigen is unknown.

Trimming took 6 bases from V and 5 from J, leaving 12 bases between them. CDR1 and CDR2 (germline): LNHDA, SQIVND (reference sequence). The CDR3 spans 13 residues. An amount of RNA that ranged from roughly 0.45 to 1 ug was reverse transcribed with random hexamers. The amplification used immunoSEQ multiplex PCR on TCR beta CDR3; it spanned 54 Vbeta and 13 Jbeta. TCRdb re-called the immunoSEQ multiplex PCR reads through MiXCR, storing one row per CDR3 protein. The table has 210,000 or so distinct CDR3 sequences, 85% to 95% seen once. The chain couples TRBV19 to TRBJ2-3; D perhaps matches TRBD2 (7 bases). The TCR comes from a human donor with Susac syndrome. Sequencing input: CD4+ T cells from PBMCs. The CDR3 is CASSGGLGDTQYF. CDR3 bases: TGTGCCAGTAGCGGGGGGCTTGGAGATACGCAGTATTTT.